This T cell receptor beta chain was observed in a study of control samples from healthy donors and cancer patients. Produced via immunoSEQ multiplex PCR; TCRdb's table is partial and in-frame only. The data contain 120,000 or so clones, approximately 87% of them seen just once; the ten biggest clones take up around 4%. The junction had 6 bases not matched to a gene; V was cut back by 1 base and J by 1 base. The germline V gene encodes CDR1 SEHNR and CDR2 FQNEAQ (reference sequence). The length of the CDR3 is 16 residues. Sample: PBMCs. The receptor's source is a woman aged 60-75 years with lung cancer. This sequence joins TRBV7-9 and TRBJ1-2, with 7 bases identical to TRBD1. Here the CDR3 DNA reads TGTGCCAGCAGCTTAGAGGGGGCCAGACATAACTATGGCTACACCTTC. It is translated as CASSLEGARHNYGYTF.